What follows are 24 T cell receptor beta chains derived from one specimen sequenced in a study of cytomegalovirus exposure and HLA in healthy donors. PCR involved 60 Vbeta and 13 Jbeta primers. Assay: immunoSEQ multiplex PCR; the TCRdb copy retains only in-frame clones and omits some. The repertoire has about 190,000 clones, 75% to 80% of them found once; the top ten carry approximately 2.1%. The specimen was PBMCs. The receptors derive from a woman in her twenties or thirties in good health and CMV-seropositive.

The chain recombines TRBV27 with TRBJ1-4; D remains unclear. This CDR3 has 12 residues. Germline V gene lookup returns CDR1 MNHEY and CDR2 SMNVEV (reference sequence). Trimming pared 5 bases from V and 13 bases from J, leaving 14 bases between. CDR3 in DNA: TGTGCCAGCAGTGAGAGGGAGGGAGGACTGTTTTTT. Translation gives CASSEREGGLFF.

This chain uses TRBV7-2 with TRBJ2-1, with 7 bases aligning to TRBD2. The V gene end was trimmed by 5 bases and the J gene end by 7 bases; junction bases not matched to a gene: 5. The germline gives CDR1 SGHTA, CDR2 FQGNSA. The CDR3 totals 13 residues. The CDR3 sequence is CASSMDGGNEQFF. The DNA of the CDR3 is TGTGCCAGCAGCATGGACGGGGGGAATGAGCAGTTCTTC.

The chain links TRBV5-1 to TRBJ2-7, with TRBD1 identical over 12 bases. Trimming removed 0 bases from V and 5 bases from J; junction bases left unmatched: 6. CDR3 length equals 16 residues. The germline CDR1 and CDR2 sequences are SGHRS and YFSETQ. The CDR3 is CASSLGGTGGFHEQYF. CDR3 DNA sequence: TGCGCCAGCAGCTTGGGCGGGACAGGGGGCTTCCACGAGCAGTACTTC.

Comments on this clone: An end of the junction does not agree with germline; a read error may underlie this. The V call is TRBV7-7, the J call TRBJ2-2; TRBD1 aligns across 8 bases. CDR1 is SSHAT, CDR2 FNYEAQ, per germline (reference sequence). The CDR3 totals 13 residues. The CDR3 nucleotides read TGTGCTAGCAGCCGGGACAGGATCGGGGAGCTGTTTTTT. Its protein product is CASSRDRIGELFF. Drawing the rest from reference TRBV7-7 and TRBJ2-2, the complete variable domain is GAGVSQSPRYKVTKRGQDVTLRCDPISSHATLYWYQQALGQGPEFLTYFNYEAQPDKSGLPSDRFSAERPEGSISTLTIQRTEQRDSAMYRCASSRDRIGELFFGEGSRLTVL.

The V call is TRBV28, the J call TRBJ1-4, with TRBD1 matching 8 bases. V trimming: 5 bases; J trimming: 6 bases; junction bases outside the gene matches: 11. From germline, CDR1 is MDHEN and CDR2 SYDVKM. This CDR3 has 16 residues. The CDR3 DNA reads TGTGCCAGCAGTCGTCGACAGGGGATCGGGGATGAAAAACTGTTTTTT. It specifies CASSRRQGIGDEKLFF.

This chain uses TRBV4-1 with TRBJ2-5; D ambiguous. CDR3 length: 13 residues. With 1 base removed from V and 5 bases from J, the gap between germline ends came to 8 bases. Germline CDR1 reads MGHRA; CDR2 reads YSYEKL. The CDR3 nucleotides read TGCGCCAGCAGCCAAGTCAACGGGGAGACCCAGTACTTC. Residues: CASSQVNGETQYF.

The V gene is TRBV6-6, the J gene TRBJ2-5; no clear D gene. The V end was cut by 6 bases, the J end by 5 bases, with 7 bases between. This CDR3 spans 11 amino acids. CDR1 is MNHNY and CDR2 is SVGAGI in the germline V gene (reference sequence). CDR3 sequence reads: CASRTRETQYF. The CDR3 region has the DNA TGTGCCAGCAGAACCCGGGAGACCCAGTACTTC.

In this sample, this clone turned up a few times. V usage is TRBV5-4 and J usage is TRBJ2-1, with TRBD2 matching 11 bases. Germline lookup yields CDR1 SGHNT and CDR2 YYREEE (reference sequence). Trimming took 5 bases from V and 4 from J; bases not matched to a gene: 5. The CDR3 totals 15 residues. Here the CDR3 DNA reads TGTGCCAGCAGACCGGGACTAGCGGATTACAATGAGCAGTTCTTC. This encodes CASRPGLADYNEQFF.

The rearrangement links TRBV19 to TRBJ1-1, with D possibly being TRBD1 (5 bases). Per the germline V gene, CDR1 is LNHDA and CDR2 is SQIVND (reference sequence). The CDR3 runs to 13 residues. The V gene lost 6 bases and the J gene lost 7 bases, with 15 bases spanning the gap. The CDR3 sequence is CASRLRDLGEAFF. CDR3 nucleotides: TGTGCCAGTAGACTCCGGGACTTGGGTGAAGCTTTCTTT.

V is TRBV15 and J is TRBJ2-1, with a weak D call TRBD2 (6 bases). The CDR3 extends over 15 amino acids. V was pared by 0 bases and J by 3 bases, with 9 bases between. Per the germline V gene, CDR1 is LNHNV and CDR2 is YYDKDF (reference sequence). CDR3 region: CATSRDVGGYNEQFF. The CDR3 DNA sequence: TGTGCCACCAGCAGAGACGTCGGGGGCTACAATGAGCAGTTCTTC.

This clone was recorded a few times. The V and J genes are TRBV6-6 and TRBJ2-7, with 8 nucleotides matching TRBD1. The CDR3 length is 15 residues. Germline V gene lookup returns CDR1 MNHNY and CDR2 SVGAGI (reference sequence). Losses at the gene ends were 2 bases for V and 3 bases for J; bases not matched to a gene: 6. The CDR3 DNA sequence: TGTGCCAGCAGTTACGGACCCAGGGGGCACTACGAGCAGTACTTC. This translates into CASSYGPRGHYEQYF.

This clone was observed a few times. V is TRBV30 and J is TRBJ2-2; D may be TRBD2 (5 bases). The V and J ends lost 2 bases and 3 bases respectively, with 13 bases between them. Germline loops: CDR1 GTSNPN, CDR2 SVGIG (reference sequence). The CDR3 extends over 15 amino acids. The CDR3 nucleotides read TGTGCCTGGAGTCTGTCGGGGTCGGACACCGGGGAGCTGTTTTTT. It codes for CAWSLSGSDTGELFF.

This clone has only a few counts. V and J are TRBV29-1 and TRBJ1-1; D gene uncertain. The CDR3 runs 12 residues. The germline V gene encodes CDR1 SQVTM and CDR2 ANQGSEA. The germline V and J ends were trimmed by 6 bases and 7 bases, with 15 bases remaining between them. CDR3 DNA sequence: TGCAGCGTCCACCGGGTTATGCATGAAGCTTTCTTT. Protein: CSVHRVMHEAFF.

The V and J genes are TRBV6-1 and TRBJ1-1, with D unresolved. Germline assignment: CDR1 MNHNS and CDR2 SASEGT. CDR3 length equals 14 residues. The ends were cut back, 6 bases at V and 4 bases at J, with 15 bases in the middle. The CDR3 sequence is CASSPFWGGTEAFF. The CDR3 nucleotides read TGTGCCAGCAGCCCCTTTTGGGGAGGCACTGAAGCTTTCTTT.

To note about this clone: Other nucleotide sequences from this sample produce the same CDR3. The chain uses TRBV30 and TRBJ2-3, with TRBD1 matching 8 bases. This CDR3 region has 13 residues. Germline values: CDR1 GTSNPN, CDR2 SVGIG (reference sequence). Trimming removed 5 bases from V and 2 bases from J; junction bases left unmatched: 3. The CDR3 loop reads CAWGQGSTDTQYF. The CDR3 DNA reads TGTGCCTGGGGACAGGGTTCCACAGATACGCAGTATTTT.

This sequence joins TRBV7-2 and TRBJ1-4; 9 nucleotides match TRBD1. J gave up 3 bases and V 5 bases, and 4 bases lay outside the gene matches. This CDR3 is 15 amino acids long. CDR1 is SGHTA and CDR2 is FQGNSA in the germline V gene. The CDR3 nucleotides are TGTGCCAGCAGCCCGCGACAGGGGGCTAATGAAAAACTGTTTTTT. The encoded protein is CASSPRQGANEKLFF.

The genes are TRBV5-1 and TRBJ1-5, with a possible D match to TRBD1 (6 bases). The CDR3 totals 15 residues. CDR1 is SGHRS and CDR2 is YFSETQ in the germline V gene. Deletions cut 2 bases from V and 2 bases from J, with 11 bases between. CDR3 in amino acids: CASSFTGGGNQPQHF. In nucleotides, the CDR3 is TGCGCCAGCAGCTTTACTGGGGGCGGCAATCAGCCCCAGCATTTT.

The J gene is TRBJ2-7, the V gene TRBV25-1, with TRBD1 matching 10 bases. The CDR3 has 14 amino acids. With 4 bases clipped from V and 2 bases from J, the junction kept 2 bases outside the gene matches. The germline gives CDR1 MGHDK, CDR2 SYGVNS. The CDR3 coding sequence is TGTGCCAGCAGTGGGGACAGGGGACCCTACGAGCAGTACTTC. Its translation: CASSGDRGPYEQYF.

CDR3 region: CASSPGVDANYGYTF. The CDR3 nucleotides are TGTGCCAGCAGTCCCGGGGTAGATGCTAACTATGGCTACACCTTC. The chain employs TRBV6-5 and TRBJ1-2; D uncertain. The germline V gene encodes CDR1 MNHEY and CDR2 SVGAGI. The V gene lost 5 bases and the J gene lost 0 bases, with 13 bases spanning the gap. This CDR3 contains 15 residues.

The chain couples TRBV10-1 to TRBJ2-3; 9 bases match TRBD2. J lost 0 bases, V lost 4 bases, and 8 bases had no gene match. Germline-derived CDR1 and CDR2 are WNHNN and SYGVQD (reference sequence). The CDR3 runs to 17 residues. The CDR3 DNA reads TGCGCCAGCAGTGGCCTTCCTAGCGGGGTAAGCACAGATACGCAGTATTTT. As protein: CASSGLPSGVSTDTQYF.

The chain recombines TRBV7-8 with TRBJ2-1; TRBD1 might be the D (5 bases). The CDR3 has 17 residues. Germline V gene data show CDR1 as SGHVS and CDR2 as FQNEAQ. V lost 6 bases and J 2 bases, leaving 20 bases between the germline ends. The CDR3 coding sequence is TGTGCCAGCAGGCCATGGGTGGGGCAAGTTACCTACAATGAGCAGTTCTTC. Protein sequence: CASRPWVGQVTYNEQFF.

The CDR3 DNA is TGTGCCAGCAGCCCCCGACTAGCGGGGCACGAGCAGTACTTC. This translates into CASSPRLAGHEQYF. V gene TRBV11-1 combines with J gene TRBJ2-7; TRBD2 matches at 11 bases. The germline CDR1 and CDR2 sequences are SGHAT and FQDESV (reference sequence). Losses at the gene ends were 5 bases for V and 5 bases for J; bases not matched to a gene: 5. CDR3 length: 14 amino acids.

The J gene is TRBJ1-1, the V gene TRBV7-9; D is unclear. Germline CDR1 SEHNR, CDR2 FQNEAQ (reference sequence). The CDR3 runs to 14 residues. V dropped 2 bases and J dropped 1 base, with 8 bases sitting between them. The CDR3 spells CASSLIEGNTEAFF. The CDR3 DNA sequence: TGTGCCAGCAGCTTAATAGAGGGGAACACTGAAGCTTTCTTT.

This clone was seen more than once but under ten times. The rearrangement links TRBV10-3 to TRBJ1-1; D call uncertain. The CDR3 loop spans 11 amino acids. CDR1 is ENHRY, CDR2 SYGVKD, per germline. Trimming stripped 11 bases from V and 0 bases from J, with 7 bases between. The CDR3: CAARMNTEAFF. CDR3 DNA sequence: TGTGCCGCGCGGATGAACACTGAAGCTTTCTTT.